These T cell receptor beta chains were read from a single sample in a study of T-cell reconstitution after alpha-beta-depleted transplantation in children. Each CDR3 protein is one row after TCRdb ran MiXCR on the PCR reads. The repertoire has around 600,000 distinct CDR3 sequences, roughly 10% of them found once; the top ten carry approximately 4.1%. The sample consisted of PBMCs from the stem cell graft donor, taken from the stem cell graft. These receptors were taken from a human donor who donated a stem cell graft to a child with acute myeloid leukemia. Each CDR3 is given with its conserved first and last residue. The order of the fields is CDR3 DNA, CDR3 protein, V gene, D gene, J gene, clone size. A D gene is named only where the DNA matches it firmly. Clone size, where shown, is once, few, many, or a class for clones that have expanded.

CDR3nt: TGTGCCAGCAGTTTCCCCAATCTTCATGAGCAGTTCTTC
CDR3aa: CASSFPNLHEQFF
v_gene: TRBV12-3/TRBV12-4
d_gene: NA
j_gene: TRBJ2-1
abundance: many

CDR3nt: TGCAGTGCTAGTCGGTCTAGCGGGTACACAGATACGCAGTATTTT
CDR3aa: CSASRSSGYTDTQYF
v_gene: TRBV20-1
d_gene: TRBD2
j_gene: TRBJ2-3
abundance: few

CDR3nt: TGTACCTGCTGTTTCTCCGGGACTAGCGGGCCCCTCAATGAGCAGTTCTTC
CDR3aa: CTCCFSGTSGPLNEQFF
v_gene: TRBV2
d_gene: TRBD2
j_gene: TRBJ2-1
abundance: NA

CDR3nt: TGCGCCAGCAGCGTCAGGACTAGCCCAAACGAGCAGTTCTTC
CDR3aa: CASSVRTSPNEQFF
v_gene: TRBV5-1
d_gene: TRBD2
j_gene: TRBJ2-1
abundance: few

CDR3nt: TGCAGCGTTGAATTCTGGGACAGGGTAGAAGCTTTCTTT
CDR3aa: CSVEFWDRVEAFF
v_gene: TRBV29-1
d_gene: TRBD1
j_gene: TRBJ1-1
abundance: many

CDR3nt: TGCGCCAGCAGCCAGGCGGGAGTCGCGGGCGAGCAGTACTTC
CDR3aa: CASSQAGVAGEQYF
v_gene: TRBV4-3
d_gene: TRBD2
j_gene: TRBJ2-7
abundance: NA

CDR3nt: TGTGCCAGCAGTTCCTTCCCCCCGGGACAGGGCTCTGAAGCTTTCTTT
CDR3aa: CASSSFPPGQGSEAFF
v_gene: TRBV12-3/TRBV12-4
d_gene: TRBD1
j_gene: TRBJ1-1
abundance: NA

CDR3nt: TGTGCCAGCAGCATCCGCGGGGGGCATGGCTACACCTTC
CDR3aa: CASSIRGGHGYTF
v_gene: TRBV7-9
d_gene: NA
j_gene: TRBJ1-2
abundance: few

CDR3nt: TGTGCCAGCAGTTTATTCGGACAGGGGGCAGGGGCCTACGAGCAGTACTTC
CDR3aa: CASSLFGQGAGAYEQYF
v_gene: TRBV27
d_gene: TRBD1
j_gene: TRBJ2-7
abundance: few

CDR3nt: TGTGCCAGCAGCTTAGCAACGAACACCGGGGAGCTGTTTTTT
CDR3aa: CASSLATNTGELFF
v_gene: TRBV7-2
d_gene: NA
j_gene: TRBJ2-2
abundance: NA

CDR3nt: TGTGCCAGCAGCTTCATGGGGGGGGGCACAGATACGCAGTATTTT
CDR3aa: CASSFMGGGTDTQYF
v_gene: TRBV25-1
d_gene: TRBD2
j_gene: TRBJ2-3
abundance: few

CDR3nt: TGTGCCAGCAGCCTCGGACAGACTAGCAATCAGCCCCAGCATTTT
CDR3aa: CASSLGQTSNQPQHF
v_gene: TRBV5-6
d_gene: NA
j_gene: TRBJ1-5
abundance: many

CDR3nt: TGTGCCAGCAAGAGGATTACAACTAATGAAAAACTGTTTTTT
CDR3aa: CASKRITTNEKLFF
v_gene: TRBV28
d_gene: NA
j_gene: TRBJ1-4
abundance: NA

CDR3nt: TGTGCCAGCAGTCCCGACAGCCCTCGCCTCCACTTT
CDR3aa: CASSPDSPRLHF
v_gene: TRBV6-2/TRBV6-3
d_gene: NA
j_gene: TRBJ1-6
abundance: many

CDR3nt: TGTGCCAGCAATATCGGCAGAAACAATGAGCAGTTCTTC
CDR3aa: CASNIGRNNEQFF
v_gene: TRBV6-2/TRBV6-3
d_gene: NA
j_gene: TRBJ2-1
abundance: few

CDR3nt: TGCAGTGCTAGACAGGACATGAACACTGAAGCTTTCTTT
CDR3aa: CSARQDMNTEAFF
v_gene: TRBV20-1
d_gene: NA
j_gene: TRBJ1-1
abundance: many

CDR3nt: TGTGCCAGCAGCCCCAGGACTAGCGTGACAGATACGCAGTATTTT
CDR3aa: CASSPRTSVTDTQYF
v_gene: TRBV11-2
d_gene: TRBD2
j_gene: TRBJ2-3
abundance: many

CDR3nt: TGTGCCACCAGCAGAGATTCTTCGGCGGGAGGGCCGAAAGATACGCAGTATTTT
CDR3aa: CATSRDSSAGGPKDTQYF
v_gene: TRBV15
d_gene: TRBD2
j_gene: TRBJ2-3
abundance: few

CDR3nt: TGTGCCAGCAGCCAAGCCCGGGCTAGCCGGAATGAGCAGTTCTTC
CDR3aa: CASSQARASRNEQFF
v_gene: TRBV3-1
d_gene: NA
j_gene: TRBJ2-1
abundance: NA

CDR3nt: TGTGCCAGCACCCCTACTATGGGGTTTGGCTACACCTTC
CDR3aa: CASTPTMGFGYTF
v_gene: TRBV6-1
d_gene: NA
j_gene: TRBJ1-2
abundance: NA

CDR3nt: TGTGCCAGCAGCCCCGGGACTAGAAGCGAGACCCAGTACTTC
CDR3aa: CASSPGTRSETQYF
v_gene: TRBV3-1
d_gene: TRBD2
j_gene: TRBJ2-5
abundance: NA

CDR3nt: TGTGCCACCAGTGATGCCCTAGCGGGAGCACACGAGCAGTACTTC
CDR3aa: CATSDALAGAHEQYF
v_gene: TRBV24-1
d_gene: TRBD2
j_gene: TRBJ2-7
abundance: many

CDR3nt: TGTGCCAGCAAGGGTATGGGACAGGGGTTTCGTGGCTACACCTTC
CDR3aa: CASKGMGQGFRGYTF
v_gene: TRBV2
d_gene: TRBD1
j_gene: TRBJ1-2
abundance: NA

CDR3nt: TGTGCCACTAGTCCGGGACAGGGGCACAATGAGCAGTTCTTC
CDR3aa: CATSPGQGHNEQFF
v_gene: TRBV10-3
d_gene: TRBD1
j_gene: TRBJ2-1
abundance: medium-sized

CDR3nt: TGCGCCAGCAGCCCAACTAGCGGGATGCACGAGCAGTACTTC
CDR3aa: CASSPTSGMHEQYF
v_gene: TRBV5-1
d_gene: TRBD2
j_gene: TRBJ2-7
abundance: NA

CDR3nt: TGTGCCAGCGTGGCGGGAGGGACCGGGGAGCTGTTTTTT
CDR3aa: CASVAGGTGELFF
v_gene: TRBV12-3/TRBV12-4
d_gene: TRBD2
j_gene: TRBJ2-2
abundance: many

CDR3nt: TGTGCCAGCAGTGACGAAGGACGGGGGGGGAATGAGCAGTTCTTC
CDR3aa: CASSDEGRGGNEQFF
v_gene: TRBV6-4
d_gene: TRBD2
j_gene: TRBJ2-1
abundance: many

CDR3nt: TGCAGTGCTAGACCTACTCCCAGGACTAGCGGGAGGGCCTCCTCCTACAATGAGCAGTTCTTC
CDR3aa: CSARPTPRTSGRASSYNEQFF
v_gene: TRBV20-1
d_gene: TRBD2
j_gene: TRBJ2-1
abundance: few

CDR3nt: TGCAGTGCTACCCCCCAGAGTTACGAGCAGTACTTC
CDR3aa: CSATPQSYEQYF
v_gene: TRBV20-1
d_gene: NA
j_gene: TRBJ2-7
abundance: NA

CDR3nt: TGCAGCGTTGGTGCTGGCGGGAGGGCCTACGAGCAGTACTTC
CDR3aa: CSVGAGGRAYEQYF
v_gene: TRBV29-1
d_gene: TRBD2
j_gene: TRBJ2-7
abundance: few

CDR3nt: TGTGCCAGCAGCGCACGATTGACTAGCGGAGCCCAAGAGACCCAGTACTTC
CDR3aa: CASSARLTSGAQETQYF
v_gene: TRBV9
d_gene: TRBD2
j_gene: TRBJ2-5
abundance: few

CDR3nt: TGCAGCGCCTTAGGCTGGGCCAAAAACATTCAGTACTTC
CDR3aa: CSALGWAKNIQYF
v_gene: TRBV29-1
d_gene: NA
j_gene: TRBJ2-4
abundance: NA

CDR3nt: TGCGCCAGCAGCTCCCATGACAGGGGGCCGAACACTGAAGCTTTCTTT
CDR3aa: CASSSHDRGPNTEAFF
v_gene: TRBV5-1
d_gene: TRBD1
j_gene: TRBJ1-1
abundance: many

CDR3nt: TGTGCCAGCAGCAAAAGGAGGACGGGAGGGCTAGAGACCCAGTACTTC
CDR3aa: CASSKRRTGGLETQYF
v_gene: TRBV21-1
d_gene: NA
j_gene: TRBJ2-5
abundance: many

CDR3nt: TGTGCCATCAGTGAGTCGAGGGGGATCCGCTCCTACGAGCAGTACTTC
CDR3aa: CAISESRGIRSYEQYF
v_gene: TRBV10-3
d_gene: NA
j_gene: TRBJ2-7
abundance: many

CDR3nt: TGTGCCAGCAGCCGCGGACAGGAATCTTCACCCCTCCACTTT
CDR3aa: CASSRGQESSPLHF
v_gene: TRBV6-2/TRBV6-3
d_gene: TRBD1
j_gene: TRBJ1-6
abundance: many

CDR3nt: TGTGCCAGCAGTGAAGACGGACTGAAGAGCTCTGGGGCCAACGTCCTGACTTTC
CDR3aa: CASSEDGLKSSGANVLTF
v_gene: TRBV2
d_gene: NA
j_gene: TRBJ2-6
abundance: many

CDR3nt: TGCAGCGTTGAAACCAGAGCGGGACAACCCTACGAGCAGTACTTC
CDR3aa: CSVETRAGQPYEQYF
v_gene: TRBV29-1
d_gene: NA
j_gene: TRBJ2-7
abundance: few

CDR3nt: TGCAGTGCTAGAGCCCAAAAATATAACAATGAGCAGTTCTTC
CDR3aa: CSARAQKYNNEQFF
v_gene: TRBV20-1
d_gene: NA
j_gene: TRBJ2-1
abundance: once

CDR3nt: TGTGCCAGCAGTTTACCGTCGCTAGGGGGTGTGAATGAGCAGTTCTTC
CDR3aa: CASSLPSLGGVNEQFF
v_gene: TRBV28
d_gene: NA
j_gene: TRBJ2-1
abundance: few

CDR3nt: TGCAGCGTGATAGAACAGGGGGTCGGGGAACTGTTTTTT
CDR3aa: CSVIEQGVGELFF
v_gene: TRBV29-1
d_gene: TRBD1
j_gene: TRBJ1-4
abundance: many

CDR3nt: TGCGCCAGCAGCCAAGACGGGGGGGAGTACGGCAATGAGCAGTTCTTC
CDR3aa: CASSQDGGEYGNEQFF
v_gene: TRBV4-3
d_gene: TRBD2
j_gene: TRBJ2-1
abundance: many

CDR3nt: TGTGCCAGCAGCTTAGGCGGGAGACCCGTTAGCACAGATACGCAGTATTTT
CDR3aa: CASSLGGRPVSTDTQYF
v_gene: TRBV7-9
d_gene: TRBD2
j_gene: TRBJ2-3
abundance: NA

CDR3nt: TGTGCCTGGAGTACAGGGGTGGGCACTGAAGCTTTCTTT
CDR3aa: CAWSTGVGTEAFF
v_gene: TRBV30
d_gene: TRBD1
j_gene: TRBJ1-1
abundance: NA

CDR3nt: TGTGCCAGCAGCTTAGGCGCCCAAGCAACTAATGAAAAACTGTTTTTT
CDR3aa: CASSLGAQATNEKLFF
v_gene: TRBV7-8
d_gene: NA
j_gene: TRBJ1-4
abundance: NA

CDR3nt: TGTGCCAGCACCCGCCCCCCAAAAACCTACGAGCAGTACTTC
CDR3aa: CASTRPPKTYEQYF
v_gene: TRBV2
d_gene: NA
j_gene: TRBJ2-7
abundance: NA

CDR3nt: TGCAGCGTTGAGGGACAGAACCAAGAGACCCAGTACTTC
CDR3aa: CSVEGQNQETQYF
v_gene: TRBV29-1
d_gene: TRBD1
j_gene: TRBJ2-5
abundance: NA

CDR3nt: TGTGCCAGCAGCGCGCTCGGGGCGTCGAATGAAAAACTGTTTTTT
CDR3aa: CASSALGASNEKLFF
v_gene: TRBV9
d_gene: NA
j_gene: TRBJ1-4
abundance: NA

CDR3nt: TGTGCCAGCAGTTACGGGCCAAAGACTGAAGCTTTCTTT
CDR3aa: CASSYGPKTEAFF
v_gene: TRBV6-2/TRBV6-3
d_gene: NA
j_gene: TRBJ1-1
abundance: NA

CDR3nt: TGCAGCGTTGAAGAGGCCCAGGGACTAGCGAGCTACGAGCAGTACTTC
CDR3aa: CSVEEAQGLASYEQYF
v_gene: TRBV29-1
d_gene: TRBD2
j_gene: TRBJ2-7
abundance: NA

CDR3nt: TGTGCCACCAGTGATTCACATCCGGGCCTCAAAAACATTCAGTACTTC
CDR3aa: CATSDSHPGLKNIQYF
v_gene: TRBV24-1
d_gene: NA
j_gene: TRBJ2-4
abundance: few

CDR3nt: TGTGCCAGCAGTGAAGTAGTGGGGGCGTGGTTCTTC
CDR3aa: CASSEVVGAWFF
v_gene: TRBV2
d_gene: NA
j_gene: TRBJ2-1
abundance: many

CDR3nt: TGTGCCAGCAGTTTCCATCCCAATGAGCAGTTCTTC
CDR3aa: CASSFHPNEQFF
v_gene: TRBV27
d_gene: NA
j_gene: TRBJ2-1
abundance: NA

CDR3nt: TGTGCCAGCAGCTTAGATCAGGGACAGGGGCACTACCCCCTCGAGCAGTACTTC
CDR3aa: CASSLDQGQGHYPLEQYF
v_gene: TRBV11-2
d_gene: TRBD1
j_gene: TRBJ2-7
abundance: NA

CDR3nt: TGTGCCAGCAGCTTAGGTGGCGGGAGGGCCCCTGAGCAGTTCTTC
CDR3aa: CASSLGGGRAPEQFF
v_gene: TRBV7-8
d_gene: TRBD2
j_gene: TRBJ2-1
abundance: NA

CDR3nt: TGTGCCAGCAGTTTATCATCATTGTCGGTAAACTATGGCTACACCTTC
CDR3aa: CASSLSSLSVNYGYTF
v_gene: TRBV12-3/TRBV12-4
d_gene: NA
j_gene: TRBJ1-2
abundance: NA

CDR3nt: TGCGCCAGCAGCCAACCTTCCTCCCGACTAGCCCCGAACACCGGGGAGCTGTTTTTT
CDR3aa: CASSQPSSRLAPNTGELFF
v_gene: TRBV4-1
d_gene: TRBD2
j_gene: TRBJ2-2
abundance: few

CDR3nt: TGTGCCAGCAGCATGGGCCAGGGTGGGGCCAACGTCCTGACTTTC
CDR3aa: CASSMGQGGANVLTF
v_gene: TRBV7-9
d_gene: NA
j_gene: TRBJ2-6
abundance: NA

CDR3nt: TGTGCCAGCAGCCTCACTAGCCTTGGCCCAGATACGCAGTATTTT
CDR3aa: CASSLTSLGPDTQYF
v_gene: TRBV11-3
d_gene: NA
j_gene: TRBJ2-3
abundance: few

CDR3nt: TGCAGTGCTAGGGCTTGGGGCGAAGGGAATGAAAAACTGTTTTTT
CDR3aa: CSARAWGEGNEKLFF
v_gene: TRBV20-1
d_gene: NA
j_gene: TRBJ1-4
abundance: many